A selection of T cell receptor beta chains follows, all from one sample in a study of post-analysis software for immune sequencing data. TCRdb reprocessed the PCR reads via MiXCR and lists one record per CDR3 protein. The sample shows roughly 580,000 distinct CDR3 sequences, about 40% of them seen only once. The sequencing sample was made of blood. Receptor source: a girl aged 10-17 years with multiple sclerosis. Both conserved end residues are part of each CDR3. The D gene is left open where the match is weak. Size is omitted from some rows. Given values are once, few, many or a class for expanded clones.

TRBV12-3/TRBV12-4	few	.	TRBJ1-2	TGTGCCAGCAGCCACAGGGTAGACTATGGCTACACCTTC	CASSHRVDYGYTF
TRBV7-2	.	TRBD2	TRBJ2-7	TGTGCCAGCAGCGCCGGGACTAGCGGGGTTTGGGAGCAGTACTTC	CASSAGTSGVWEQYF
TRBV5-5	.	TRBD1	TRBJ2-5	TGTGCCAGCAGCTTGTGGACAGGGGGAGAGACCCAGTACTTC	CASSLWTGGETQYF
TRBV10-3	.	TRBD1	TRBJ2-5	TGTGCCATCAGTGACCAGGACAGGGGTCAAGAGACCCAGTACTTC	CAISDQDRGQETQYF
TRBV3-1	.	.	TRBJ1-1	TGTGCCAGCAGCCAAACAGGGAAGATTTTTGACACTGAAGCTTTCTTT	CASSQTGKIFDTEAFF
TRBV12-3/TRBV12-4	.	TRBD1	TRBJ2-3	TGTGCCAGCAGTTTAAGGTCGTTCAGGGGGCGGCCAGATACGCAGTATTTT	CASSLRSFRGRPDTQYF
TRBV29-1	.	.	TRBJ1-1	TGCAGCGGGTCTCCGGAGCCGAACACTGAAGCTTTCTTT	CSGSPEPNTEAFF
TRBV7-6	.	.	TRBJ2-5	TGTGCCAGCACCCCTCCCCCAAAGTCGAGTGTTCAAGAGACCCAGTACTTC	CASTPPPKSSVQETQYF
TRBV12-3/TRBV12-4	.	.	TRBJ1-1	TGTGCCAGCTTCGGGACACTGAACACTGAAGCTTTCTTT	CASFGTLNTEAFF
TRBV5-1	.	.	TRBJ1-1	TGCGCCAGCAGCGCACAGACTGCTAACACTGAAGCTTTCTTT	CASSAQTANTEAFF
TRBV6-5	.	.	TRBJ1-2	TGTGCCAGCACTAGACAGCTTAACTATGGCTACACCTTC	CASTRQLNYGYTF
TRBV6-6	.	.	TRBJ2-5	TGTGCCAGCAGTTACTCGGTGACGCCGGGGACCCAGTACTTC	CASSYSVTPGTQYF
TRBV20-1	few	TRBD2	TRBJ2-3	TGCAGTGCTAGAGACGGGGAACTAGCGGGGGATACGCAGTATTTT	CSARDGELAGDTQYF
TRBV4-1	once	TRBD2	TRBJ2-1	TGCGCCAGCAGCGCTTACTCCGAACTAGCGGGACGGGACAATGAGCAGTTCTTC	CASSAYSELAGRDNEQFF
TRBV27	.	.	TRBJ2-3	TGTGCCAGCAGTCCCCGTCCCAGCACAGATACGCAGTATTTT	CASSPRPSTDTQYF
TRBV6-5	few	.	TRBJ1-2	TGTGCCAGCGCCCCCGGGGGTCCCCCTAACTATGGCTACACCTTC	CASAPGGPPNYGYTF
TRBV20-1	.	TRBD2	TRBJ2-1	TGCAGTGCTACCGGACTAGCGGGGGCCCTCTACAATGAGCAGTTCTTC	CSATGLAGALYNEQFF
TRBV12-3/TRBV12-4	few	.	TRBJ2-1	TGTGCCAGCAGTTTAAGCGGAGAAGAGGAGCAGTTCTTC	CASSLSGEEEQFF
TRBV5-1	few	TRBD2	TRBJ2-1	TGCGCCAGCAGCTTGGCTCCCCCGGGAGCGGGGGGTCACAATGAGCAGTTCTTC	CASSLAPPGAGGHNEQFF
TRBV6-5	.	TRBD2	TRBJ2-5	TGTGCCAGCAGCGTAGCGGGAGGTTTTCGAGAGACCCAGTACTTC	CASSVAGGFRETQYF
TRBV7-9	.	TRBD1	TRBJ2-1	TGTGCCAGCAGCCCAGACAGGGGATACTACAATGAGCAGTTCTTC	CASSPDRGYYNEQFF
TRBV12-3/TRBV12-4	.	.	TRBJ2-4	TGTGCCAGCAGTCGAAGGAGGGCGGCCACCCTGGGAAACATTCAGTACTTC	CASSRRRAATLGNIQYF
TRBV29-1	.	TRBD2	TRBJ2-7	TGCAGCGTGCGGGAGGGAACCTACGAGCAGTACTTC	CSVREGTYEQYF
TRBV7-2	few	.	TRBJ2-2	TGTGCCAGCAGCTTGGGACAATCCGGGGAGCTGTTTTTT	CASSLGQSGELFF
TRBV20-1	few	.	TRBJ2-7	TGCAGTGCCACATTTTCCGCAGCCTACGAGCAGTACTTC	CSATFSAAYEQYF
TRBV6-6	.	.	TRBJ2-3	TGTGCCAGCCTTCGAAGCTACACAGATACGCAGTATTTT	CASLRSYTDTQYF
TRBV6-5	few	.	TRBJ1-2	TGTGCCAGCAGTTACTCGGACAGTAATGGCTACACCTTC	CASSYSDSNGYTF
TRBV7-9	.	TRBD1	TRBJ2-5	TGTGCCAGCAGCTTAACAACAGACAGGGGCCAAGAGACCCAGTACTTC	CASSLTTDRGQETQYF
TRBV2	.	.	TRBJ2-7	TGTGCCAGCAGCGAATGGAGCGTCGAGCAGTACTTC	CASSEWSVEQYF
TRBV12-3/TRBV12-4	.	.	TRBJ2-7	TGTGCCAGCAACGAGACAGGCTCCTACGAGCAGTACTTC	CASNETGSYEQYF
TRBV19	.	.	TRBJ1-1	TGTGCCAGTAGCATATCAGGGGCCGCCCGAAAGACTGAAGCTTTCTTT	CASSISGAARKTEAFF
TRBV5-5	.	.	TRBJ1-2	TGTGCCAGCAGCTGGACGGGGGGACTCGGAGGTCGGGCGGGCTACACCTTC	CASSWTGGLGGRAGYTF
TRBV13	.	TRBD1	TRBJ2-7	TGTGCCAGCAGCTCCGGGACAGACTACTACGAGCAGTACTTC	CASSSGTDYYEQYF
TRBV6-5	.	TRBD1	TRBJ1-6	TGTGCCAGCAGTTACTCGCGCGCAGGGGGCGCGGATTCACCCCTCCACTTT	CASSYSRAGGADSPLHF
TRBV5-1	.	TRBD2	TRBJ2-7	TGCGCCAGCAGCTGGGGGACTAGCGGCCCCTACGAGCAGTACTTC	CASSWGTSGPYEQYF
TRBV20-1	.	.	TRBJ2-1	TGCAGTGCTAGCAAGAGCTCCTACAATGAGCAGTTCTTC	CSASKSSYNEQFF
TRBV7-9	.	.	TRBJ2-7	TGTGCCAGCAGCCCGCTGGCCCCAGAGGACGAGCAGTACTTC	CASSPLAPEDEQYF
TRBV4-1	few	TRBD2	TRBJ2-7	TGCGCCACCACTCCTAGACTAGCGGTTCCATACGAGCAGTACTTC	CATTPRLAVPYEQYF
TRBV12-3/TRBV12-4	few	.	TRBJ1-2	TGTGCCAGCAGTCTTCAGGGGTCAGGCGGCTACACCTTC	CASSLQGSGGYTF
TRBV12-3/TRBV12-4	few	.	TRBJ1-4	TGTGCCAGCAGTTTCGGCTCTGGAGGGGAAAAACTGTTTTTT	CASSFGSGGEKLFF
TRBV12-3/TRBV12-4	.	TRBD2	TRBJ2-6	TGTGCCAGCAGCTCCACCGGGACTAGTGGTGGGGCCAACGTCCTGACTTTC	CASSSTGTSGGANVLTF